The 21 T cell receptor beta chains below come from one sample, sequenced in a study of T cell responses to AZD1222 COVID-19 vaccine (dated by TCRdb to 2020 to 2022). The time point label of this sample denotes: about 28 days (+/-7) after the second vaccine dose. Library prep was done by the immunoSEQ multiplex PCR assay. TCRdb holds this immuneACCESS table with in-frame rearrangements only. Some clones are missing; in checked studies, unresolved V genes explain under half, and the rest has no known cause. For this sample the table gives some 94,000 clones, of which approximately 89% were detected only once. The ten largest clonotypes hold about 5.4% of the sample. Sample: peripheral blood, taken 28 days after the second AZD1222 dose. All receptors derive from an adult who received the AZD1222 COVID-19 vaccine.

The chain has TRBV27 and TRBJ1-3; tentative D call: TRBD1 (5 bases). The V gene's germline CDR1 is MNHEY and CDR2 SMNVEV (reference sequence). The CDR3 consists of 17 residues. V dropped 2 bases and J dropped 0 bases, with 14 bases sitting between them. As DNA, the CDR3 is TGTGCCAGCAGTTTAAAGTTTGGGGCGGTCTCTGGAAACACCATATATTTT. It encodes CASSLKFGAVSGNTIYF.

The genes are TRBV6-2 or TRBV6-3 and TRBJ1-4; D gene uncertain. The length of the CDR3 is 15 residues. The germline V and J ends were trimmed by 5 bases and 8 bases, with 18 bases remaining between them. The germline CDR1 and CDR2 sequences are MNHEY and SVGEGT. The chain's CDR3 is CASSPSGVGSEKLFF. In DNA form, the CDR3 reads TGTGCCAGCAGTCCGAGTGGGGTGGGAAGCGAAAAACTGTTTTTT.

Only a few counts were recorded for this clone. V and J are TRBV27 and TRBJ2-2, with D tentatively TRBD1 (6 bases). CDR1 is MNHEY and CDR2 is SMNVEV in the germline V gene (reference sequence). The length of the CDR3 is 15 residues. Trimming took off 2 bases at V and 1 base at J, with 8 bases between the two ends. This CDR3 is CASSLRTENTGELFF. CDR3 bases: TGTGCCAGCAGTTTAAGGACAGAGAACACCGGGGAGCTGTTTTTT.

CDR3 in DNA: TGTGCCAGCAGCCTACGGTCGGGAGGCCTGCTTGGCGAGCAGTACTTC. Translated, it gives CASSLRSGGLLGEQYF. The gene calls are TRBV7-6 and TRBJ2-7; TRBD2 matches at 7 bases. The V gene's germline CDR1 is SGHVS and CDR2 FNYEAQ. The CDR3 has 16 amino acids. V was clipped by 5 bases and J by 6 bases; unmatched bases: 16.

J is TRBJ1-6 and V is TRBV10-2; D is uncertain. This CDR3 is built from 14 residues. The V and J ends lost 4 bases and 7 bases respectively, with 11 bases between them. Germline V gene sequence: CDR1 WSHSY, CDR2 SAAADI. The CDR3 nucleotides read TGCGCCAGCAGTGGCAGGTCGGAAAATTCACCCCTCCACTTT. This codes for CASSGRSENSPLHF.

This chain uses TRBV19 with TRBJ1-1, with D perhaps matching TRBD1 (6 bases). The CDR3 sequence is 15 residues long. Deletions cut 9 bases from V and 1 base from J, with 18 bases between. Germline V CDR1 and CDR2: LNHDA, SQIVND (reference sequence). As DNA, the CDR3 is TGTGCCAGCAAAATACAGGGCGTGGGGAACACTGAAGCTTTCTTT. Protein product: CASKIQGVGNTEAFF.

This sequence joins TRBV9 and TRBJ2-2, with D perhaps matching TRBD2 (6 bases). V was pared by 0 bases and J by 3 bases, with 9 bases between. CDR3 length: 15 amino acids. The V gene's germline CDR1 is SGDLS and CDR2 YYNGEE. The CDR3 loop is CASSVAWGDTGELFF. The DNA for the CDR3 is TGTGCCAGCAGCGTAGCTTGGGGGGACACCGGGGAGCTGTTTTTT.

The J gene is TRBJ1-2, the V gene TRBV5-6, with 10 bases fitting TRBD1. CDR1 and CDR2 (germline): SGHDT, YYEEEE. V trimming: 4 bases; J trimming: 0 bases; junction bases outside the gene matches: 15. The CDR3 length is 19 residues. CDR3 DNA sequence: TGTGCCAGCAGCGCCGGGGACAGGGGTCTTAAGGTCGCTAACTATGGCTACACCTTC. This codes for CASSAGDRGLKVANYGYTF.

This chain links TRBV18 with TRBJ1-5; D is unresolved. Germline CDR1 KGHSH, CDR2 LQKENI. V lost 2 bases and J 0 bases, leaving 5 bases between the germline ends. This CDR3 is 14 amino acids long. The CDR3 is CASSPEVSNQPQHF. CDR3 nucleotide sequence: TGTGCCAGCTCACCAGAGGTTAGCAATCAGCCCCAGCATTTT. The full variable domain, its missing parts supplied by reference TRBV18 and TRBJ1-5, is NAGVMQNPRHLVRRRGQEARLRCSPMKGHSHVYWYRQLPEEGLKFMVYLQKENIIDESGMPKERFSAEFPKEGPSILRIQQVVRGDSAAYFCASSPEVSNQPQHFGDGTRLSIL.

This clone showed up just once. This sequence joins TRBV11-2 and TRBJ2-5, with 8 bases lining up with TRBD2. Germline V CDR1 and CDR2: SGHAT, FQNNGV. The J segment lost 5 bases and the V segment lost 5 bases, leaving 1 base of the junction unmatched. The CDR3 is 12 residues long. Here the CDR3 DNA reads TGTGCCAGCAGCCGGGGGGGTGAGACCCAGTACTTC. Protein product: CASSRGGETQYF. The full variable domain, in which reference TRBV11-2 and TRBJ2-5 provide the parts outside the CDR3, is EAGVAQSPRYKIIEKRQSVAFWCNPISGHATLYWYQQILGQGPKLLIQFQNNGVVDDSQLPKDRFSAERLKGVDSTLKIQPAKLEDSAVYLCASSRGGETQYFGPGTRLLVL.

V usage is TRBV27 and J usage is TRBJ1-5; D not certain. The CDR3 contains 14 residues. Trimming cost V 5 bases and J 0 bases, with 8 bases left between them. Germline V CDR1 and CDR2: MNHEY, SMNVEV (reference sequence). CDR3: CASSVEYSNQPQHF. CDR3 nucleotides: TGTGCCAGCAGTGTAGAGTATAGCAATCAGCCCCAGCATTTT.

In its sample, this clone was seen once. This chain connects TRBV3-1 (or the pseudogene TRBV3-2) to TRBJ1-2; D gene uncertain. The CDR3 contains 13 residues. Trimming cost V 3 bases and J 10 bases, with 15 bases left between them. Per germline, CDR1 LGHDT and CDR2 YNNKEL (reference sequence). CDR3 sequence reads: CASSQALKGFYTF. The CDR3, as DNA: TGTGCCAGCAGCCAGGCCTTAAAAGGGTTCTACACCTTC.

The chain combines TRBV29-1 with TRBJ1-2, with D perhaps matching TRBD1 (6 bases). The CDR3 contains 13 residues. V shed 6 bases and J shed 4 bases, with 15 bases lying between them. Germline values: CDR1 SQVTM, CDR2 ANQGSEA. This CDR3 reads CSVEPGAGYGYTF. In DNA form, the CDR3 reads TGCAGCGTCGAACCGGGGGCTGGCTATGGCTACACCTTC.

The chain has TRBV9 and TRBJ2-5; maybe TRBD1 (5 bases). Germline V gives CDR1 SGDLS, CDR2 YYNGEE. The CDR3 sequence is 16 residues long. V was clipped by 0 bases and J by 5 bases, with 17 bases between them. Written as DNA, the CDR3 is TGTGCCAGCAGCGTAGAATCGCAGGGCGCCTGGGAGACCCAGTACTTC. Its translation: CASSVESQGAWETQYF. Variable domain in full (rest from reference TRBV9 and TRBJ2-5): DSGVTQTPKHLITATGQRVTLRCSPRSGDLSVYWYQQSLDQGLQFLIQYYNGEERAKGNILERFSAQQFPDLHSELNLSSLELGDSALYFCASSVESQGAWETQYFGPGTRLLVL.

The V and J genes are TRBV5-1 and TRBJ1-2; D remains unclear. The CDR3 runs to 12 residues. Germline V lookup: CDR1 SGHRS, CDR2 YFSETQ. The V gene lost 0 bases and the J gene lost 7 bases, with 7 bases spanning the gap. DNA for the CDR3: TGCGCCAGCAGCTTGGAGGCGATTGGCTACACCTTC. Amino acids: CASSLEAIGYTF.

The J gene is TRBJ2-7, the V gene TRBV7-2; 8 positions match TRBD1. The CDR3 is 14 residues long. Germline V gene lookup returns CDR1 SGHTA and CDR2 FQGNSA. Germline trimming cut 5 bases from V and 5 bases from J; bases unmatched to any gene: 8. The CDR3 spells CASSPRTGIHEQYF. Written as DNA, the CDR3 is TGTGCCAGCAGCCCGAGGACAGGGATCCACGAGCAGTACTTC. The variable domain in full, with the rest retrieved from reference TRBV7-2 and TRBJ2-7, is GAGVSQSPSNKVTEKGKDVELRCDPISGHTALYWYRQSLGQGLEFLIYFQGNSAPDKSGLPSDRFSAERTGGSVSTLTIQRTQQEDSAVYLCASSPRTGIHEQYFGPGTRLTVT.

The CDR3 region is CASSPRDRQYNEQFF. CDR3 DNA sequence: TGTGCCAGCAGCCCTCGGGACCGCCAATACAATGAGCAGTTCTTC. The V and J genes are TRBV7-2 and TRBJ2-1; possibly TRBD1 or TRBD2 for D (5 bases each). V lost 5 bases to trimming and J lost 4 bases, with 15 bases between them. This CDR3 spans 15 amino acids. Germline V gene data show CDR1 as SGHTA and CDR2 as FQGNSA.

The chain uses TRBV6-5 and TRBJ1-1; D possibly corresponds to TRBD1 (5 bases). This CDR3 is built from 13 residues. V lost 6 bases and J 4 bases, leaving 12 bases between the germline ends. Germline assignment: CDR1 MNHEY and CDR2 SVGAGI. The CDR3 loop is CASRYTGGTEAFF. The DNA of the CDR3 is TGTGCCAGCAGGTACACCGGGGGCACTGAAGCTTTCTTT.

The V call is TRBV2, the J call TRBJ2-3; D unresolved. V shed 3 bases and J shed 8 bases, with 3 bases lying between them. From germline, CDR1 is SNHLY and CDR2 FYNNEI. This CDR3 is built from 10 residues. This CDR3 reads CASSEFTQYF. The CDR3 DNA sequence: TGTGCCAGCAGTGAGTTTACGCAGTATTTT.

The V call is TRBV5-6, the J call TRBJ2-2; D gene ambiguous. Germline CDR1 SGHDT, CDR2 YYEEEE. Trimming removed 4 bases from V and 6 bases from J, with 19 bases in between. The CDR3 is 16 residues long. The CDR3 region has the DNA TGTGCCAGCAGCCTGCGCACGGACCCCCGTCCCGGGGAGCTGTTTTTT. Protein: CASSLRTDPRPGELFF.

The chain uses TRBV10-1 and TRBJ2-7; 8 bases match TRBD1. Trimming at V came to 11 bases and at J to 1 base, leaving 10 bases not matched to a gene. This CDR3 region has 14 residues. Per the germline V gene, CDR1 is WNHNN and CDR2 is SYGVQD (reference sequence). The CDR3 DNA reads TGCGCCGCGACTCGACAGGGGTTGTCCTACGAGCAGTACGTC. It is translated as CAATRQGLSYEQYV.